The 17 T cell receptor beta chains below come from one sample, sequenced in a study of blood T cell repertoires in COVID-19. Profiled with immunoSEQ multiplex PCR; TCRdb holds only in-frame clones, not every one. Among 200,000 to 250,000 clones listed, 80% to 85% were seen once. The sequenced sample consisted of peripheral blood. The receptors shown here come from a woman between 65 and 79 years old with COVID-19, enrolled during active disease.

The rearrangement uses TRBV28 and TRBJ1-2; the D is unclear. Germline CDR1 and CDR2: MDHEN and SYDVKM. The CDR3 is 14 residues long. V shed 7 bases and J shed 4 bases, with 16 bases lying between them. The CDR3 loop reads CASTSLPGGYGYTF. The CDR3, as DNA: TGTGCCAGCACCTCCCTACCCGGAGGCTATGGCTACACCTTC.

The chain joins TRBV24-1 to TRBJ2-3; TRBD2 aligns across 7 bases. The germline gives CDR1 KGHDR, CDR2 SFDVKD. V dropped 4 bases and J dropped 5; count of bases not matched to a gene: 17. The CDR3 runs to 18 residues. The CDR3 bases are TGTGCCACCAGTGACCCTCCAAAGGGAGGGATGGGTAAAGATACGCAGTATTTT. It encodes CATSDPPKGGMGKDTQYF.

There are a few counts of this clone. The gene calls are TRBV7-2 and TRBJ2-5, with 8 bases fitting TRBD1. The CDR3 is made up of 16 amino acids. CDR1 SGHTA and CDR2 FQGNSA come from the germline V gene. Losses at the gene ends were 2 bases for V and 5 bases for J; bases not matched to a gene: 10. The CDR3 DNA is TGTGCCAGCAGCTTATCAGGACAGGGAGGATGGGAGACCCAGTACTTC. It encodes CASSLSGQGGWETQYF.

The chain couples TRBV24-1 to TRBJ2-6; TRBD1 might be the D (7 bases). The CDR3 runs 19 residues. The germline gives CDR1 KGHDR, CDR2 SFDVKD. Trimming cost V 5 bases and J 0 bases, with 19 bases left between them. The CDR3 is CATSVPRPGGGSGANVLTF. Here the CDR3 DNA reads TGTGCCACCAGTGTTCCCCGCCCAGGGGGAGGCTCTGGGGCCAACGTCCTGACTTTC.

This clone was observed a handful of times. The chain employs TRBV5-1 and TRBJ1-1; 10 bases are a match to TRBD1. The CDR3 contains 14 residues. Germline lookup yields CDR1 SGHRS and CDR2 YFSETQ. V dropped 3 bases and J dropped 3; count of bases not matched to a gene: 2. CDR3 in DNA: TGCGCCAGCAGCTGGGGGACAGGGGACACTGAAGCTTTCTTT. Its translation: CASSWGTGDTEAFF.

The chain combines TRBV27 with TRBJ2-1, with 7 bases matching TRBD2. Germline CDR1 and CDR2: MNHEY and SMNVEV (reference sequence). J lost 3 bases, V lost 10 bases, and 9 bases had no gene match. The CDR3 length is 14 residues. The CDR3 here is CATLRDYHYNEQFF. The CDR3 DNA sequence: TGTGCCACCCTCCGGGACTACCACTACAATGAGCAGTTCTTC.

The rearrangement joins TRBV5-1 to TRBJ2-1; TRBD2 agrees at 7 bases. Trimming took 0 bases from V and 0 from J; bases not matched to a gene: 9. The CDR3 is made up of 18 amino acids. Germline V gives CDR1 SGHRS, CDR2 YFSETQ. Here the CDR3 reads CASSLGPSGASSYNEQFF. CDR3 in DNA: TGCGCCAGCAGCTTGGGGCCTAGCGGTGCGAGCTCCTACAATGAGCAGTTCTTC.

The chain links TRBV12-3 or TRBV12-4 to TRBJ2-1; the D is unclear. The CDR3 runs to 11 residues. The V gene lost 5 bases and the J gene lost 7 bases, with 6 bases spanning the gap. CDR3 region: CASSPRNEQFF. The CDR3 DNA reads as TGTGCCAGCAGTCCACGGAATGAGCAGTTCTTC.

This chain links TRBV7-2 with TRBJ2-7, with TRBD2 matching over 8 bases. Per germline, CDR1 SGHTA and CDR2 FQGNSA. The V gene end was trimmed by 5 bases and the J gene end by 3 bases; junction bases not matched to a gene: 6. The CDR3 consists of 14 residues. As DNA, the CDR3 is TGTGCCAGCAGCCCGAGCGGGAGTATCTACGAGCAGTACTTC. This translates into CASSPSGSIYEQYF.

The rearrangement uses TRBV5-6 and TRBJ2-1; unclear D gene. Germline V gene data show CDR1 as SGHDT and CDR2 as YYEEEE. V gave up 0 bases and J gave up 5 bases, with 12 bases separating them. The CDR3 has 15 amino acids. CDR3 region: CASSLDGAPHNEQFF. The CDR3 DNA sequence: TGTGCCAGCAGCTTGGATGGAGCCCCTCACAATGAGCAGTTCTTC. The full variable domain, with the rest looked up from reference TRBV5-6 and TRBJ2-1, is DAGVTQSPTHLIKTRGQQVTLRCSPKSGHDTVSWYQQALGQGPQFIFQYYEEEERQRGNFPDRFSGHQFPNYSSELNVNALLLGDSALYLCASSLDGAPHNEQFFGPGTRLTVL.

The chain carries TRBV9 and TRBJ2-1; D ambiguous. V was trimmed by 4 bases and J by 6 bases, leaving 11 bases between them. The CDR3 extends over 13 amino acids. CDR1 SGDLS and CDR2 YYNGEE come from the germline V gene. The CDR3: CASSPKTPNEQFF. The CDR3 region has the DNA TGTGCCAGCAGCCCAAAGACACCCAATGAGCAGTTCTTC.

The chain has TRBV7-9 and TRBJ2-7; 7 bases align to TRBD2. Per germline, CDR1 SEHNR and CDR2 FQNEAQ (reference sequence). This CDR3 spans 14 amino acids. V was pared by 1 base and J by 3 bases, with 3 bases of the junction left unmatched. The CDR3 loop reads CASSLGLAVYEQYF. The CDR3 bases are TGTGCCAGCAGCTTAGGGCTAGCGGTCTACGAGCAGTACTTC.

The chain has TRBV28 and TRBJ2-2, with 9 positions matching TRBD1. V lost 3 bases to trimming and J lost 5 bases; unmatched junction nucleotides: 7. The germline V gene encodes CDR1 MDHEN and CDR2 SYDVKM. The length of the CDR3 is 16 residues. The CDR3 DNA is TGTGCCAGCAGTTTTTCGGACAGGGGAGGGACCGGGGAGCTGTTTTTT. It specifies CASSFSDRGGTGELFF.

J is TRBJ1-1 and V is TRBV27, with unresolved D. This CDR3 has 16 residues. Germline lookup yields CDR1 MNHEY and CDR2 SMNVEV (reference sequence). V dropped 3 bases and J dropped 2 bases, with 16 bases sitting between them. CDR3 sequence (DNA): TGTGCCAGCAGTTTTACGATTATAACGGGAAACACTGAAGCTTTCTTT. Its translation is CASSFTIITGNTEAFF.

Turning to this clone: One junction end disagrees with the germline gene, perhaps due to a read error. The genes are TRBV7-9 and TRBJ1-5; 9 nucleotides line up with TRBD1. CDR1 and CDR2 (germline): SEHNR, FQNEAQ (reference sequence). The CDR3 totals 17 residues. The CDR3 spells CASSVAPQGAGGQPQHF. The CDR3 DNA sequence: TGTGCCAGCAGCGTAGCCCCACAGGGGGCAGGGGGACAGCCCCAGCATTTT.

The chain carries TRBV7-2 and TRBJ1-6, with 11 nucleotides matching TRBD1. The CDR3 totals 15 residues. With V trimmed by 5 bases and J by 9 bases, 6 bases remained unmatched. The germline V gene has CDR1 SGHTA and CDR2 FQGNSA. This CDR3 reads CASSRTGGAGSPLHF. As DNA, the CDR3 is TGTGCCAGCAGCCGGACAGGGGGCGCGGGTTCACCCCTCCACTTT. Looking up the rest from reference TRBV7-2 and TRBJ1-6 gives the full variable domain: GAGVSQSPSNKVTEKGKDVELRCDPISGHTALYWYRQSLGQGLEFLIYFQGNSAPDKSGLPSDRFSAERTGGSVSTLTIQRTQQEDSAVYLCASSRTGGAGSPLHFGNGTRLTVT.

The CDR3: CASSFLNEKLFF. The CDR3 DNA sequence: TGTGCCAGCAGTTTTCTGAATGAAAAACTGTTTTTT. This rearrangement joins TRBV28 to TRBJ1-4; D gene ambiguous. Germline lookup yields CDR1 MDHEN and CDR2 SYDVKM. Trimming removed 3 bases from V and 5 bases from J, with 4 bases in between. The CDR3 contains 12 residues.